One and the same sample provided the 29 T cell receptor beta chains below, sequenced in a study of blood T cell repertoires in COVID-19. Data came from immunoSEQ multiplex PCR; TCRdb stores just in-frame clones and leaves some out. The sample includes 110,000 or so clones, around 85% seen only once; the top ten take about 2.3%. The sequencing sample was made of peripheral blood. These receptors came from a middle-aged man with acute or convalescent COVID-19.

The chain uses TRBV28 and TRBJ2-3; 8 nucleotides align to TRBD2. CDR1 MDHEN and CDR2 SYDVKM come from the germline V gene. With 7 bases clipped from V and 0 bases from J, the junction kept 12 bases outside the gene matches. CDR3 size: 17 residues. The CDR3 loop is CASITYPASGSTDTQYF. CDR3 bases: TGTGCCAGCATTACTTACCCGGCTAGCGGGAGCACAGATACGCAGTATTTT.

The chain recombines TRBV27 with TRBJ2-6; tentatively, D is TRBD1 (6 bases). V was trimmed by 4 bases and J by 0 bases, leaving 10 bases between them. This CDR3 has 16 residues. Germline CDR1 and CDR2: MNHEY and SMNVEV (reference sequence). The CDR3 loop is CASSSGQSSGANVLTF. Here the CDR3 DNA reads TGTGCCAGCAGTTCAGGACAGTCCTCTGGGGCCAACGTCCTGACTTTC.

The J gene is TRBJ2-1, the V gene TRBV3-1 (or the pseudogene TRBV3-2); 12 bases line up with TRBD2. The CDR3 extends over 15 amino acids. Per the germline V gene, CDR1 is LGHDT and CDR2 is YNNKEL (reference sequence). Losses at the gene ends were 4 bases for V and 15 bases for J; bases not matched to a gene: 13. CDR3 nucleotides: TGTGCCAGCAGCCCCCCGGGACTAGCGGGCGGGGACGCGTTCTTC. Its protein product is CASSPPGLAGGDAFF.

This clone was seen just once. The chain carries TRBV4-2 and TRBJ2-1; 7 positions agree with TRBD2. This CDR3 has 16 amino acids. Germline V gives CDR1 LGHNA, CDR2 YNFKEQ. V shed 1 base, J shed 0 bases, and the junction held 3 bases outside the gene matches. As DNA, the CDR3 is TGTGCCAGCAGCCAAGGACTAGCCTCCTCCTACAATGAGCAGTTCTTC. Amino acids: CASSQGLASSYNEQFF.

The chain is built from TRBV3-1 (or the pseudogene TRBV3-2) and TRBJ2-1; 8 bases line up with TRBD2. J gave up 0 bases and V 4 bases, and 2 bases lay outside the gene matches. This CDR3 has 15 residues. CDR1 and CDR2 (germline): LGHDT, YNNKEL (reference sequence). The CDR3 reads CASSRLASSYNEQFF. CDR3 in DNA: TGTGCCAGCAGCCGACTAGCGAGCTCCTACAATGAGCAGTTCTTC.

The chain couples TRBV4-1 to TRBJ2-3, with a tentative D call TRBD2 (7 bases). Germline lookup yields CDR1 MGHRA and CDR2 YSYEKL. This CDR3 contains 13 residues. The ends were cut back, 4 bases at V and 4 bases at J, with 9 bases in the middle. The CDR3 nucleotides are TGCGCCAGCAGCCGGGGGGGCGCAGATACGCAGTATTTT. It yields the protein CASSRGGADTQYF.

V gene TRBV5-1 combines with J gene TRBJ1-2, with no clear D. The CDR3 has 12 amino acids. Germline V gene sequence: CDR1 SGHRS, CDR2 YFSETQ. V dropped 5 bases and J dropped 5 bases, with 10 bases sitting between them. Here the CDR3 DNA reads TGCGCCAGCAGTCGAGGGCATTATGGCTACACCTTC. This translates into CASSRGHYGYTF.

This clone has only a few counts. The CDR3 reads CASRRTENQPQHF. The CDR3, as DNA: TGTGCCAGCAGACGAACAGAAAATCAGCCCCAGCATTTT. The V and J genes are TRBV12-3 or TRBV12-4 and TRBJ1-5; no definite D call. V was cut by 6 bases and J by 4 bases, with 10 bases left in between. The CDR3 has 13 amino acids.

This clone was seen a single time. The V gene is TRBV10-1, the J gene TRBJ2-2; possible D gene TRBD1, 6 bases. Germline V gene sequence: CDR1 WNHNN, CDR2 SYGVQD (reference sequence). Between the trimmed V and J ends, which lost 4 bases and 2 bases, there was a span of 8 bases. The CDR3 extends over 14 amino acids. CDR3 sequence: CASSAGDNTGELFF. CDR3 nucleotides: TGCGCCAGCAGTGCAGGGGATAACACCGGGGAGCTGTTTTTT.

The CDR3 is CASRGGWDRVRSSPLHF. The DNA of the CDR3 is TGTGCCAGCAGAGGAGGATGGGACAGGGTCCGGAGTTCACCCCTCCACTTT. V gene TRBV28 combines with J gene TRBJ1-6; TRBD1 agrees at 9 bases. The CDR3 is 17 residues long. CDR1 and CDR2 (germline): MDHEN, SYDVKM. J gave up 9 bases and V 6 bases, and 15 bases lay outside the gene matches. The entire variable domain, with the rest obtained from reference TRBV28 and TRBJ1-6, is as follows: DVKVTQSSRYLVKRTGEKVFLECVQDMDHENMFWYRQDPGLGLRLIYFSYDVKMKEKGDIPEGYSVSREKKERFSLILESASTNQTSMYLCASRGGWDRVRSSPLHFGNGTRLTVT.

The CDR3 here is CASRLPDRTYGYTF. DNA for the CDR3: TGTGCAAGTCGCTTACCGGACAGAACCTATGGCTACACCTTC. The genes are TRBV12-2 and TRBJ1-2; TRBD1 is taken as the D call from the table, unchecked against the DNA. TRBV12-2 counts as a pseudogene. The CDR3 runs 14 residues.

The V and J genes are TRBV7-9 and TRBJ2-1, with D tentatively TRBD1 (6 bases). Germline V gives CDR1 SEHNR, CDR2 FQNEAQ (reference sequence). Trimming cost V 2 bases and J 4 bases, with 12 bases left between them. The CDR3 has 15 residues. In DNA form, the CDR3 reads TGTGCCAGCAGCTTATCCAGGGGTGAATACAATGAGCAGTTCTTC. It specifies CASSLSRGEYNEQFF.

This clone was found a few times. The chain couples TRBV10-3 to TRBJ2-2; 9 bases are shared with TRBD1. This CDR3 comprises 15 residues. The V gene's germline CDR1 is ENHRY and CDR2 SYGVKD. V shed 11 bases, J shed 6 bases, and the junction held 13 bases outside the gene matches. CDR3: CAANDRDRVPGELFF. The CDR3 region has the DNA TGTGCCGCGAACGACCGGGACAGGGTTCCCGGGGAGCTGTTTTTT.

This chain uses TRBV6-5 with TRBJ2-7, with TRBD1 matching over 8 bases. The V gene's germline CDR1 is MNHEY and CDR2 SVGAGI. The CDR3 contains 14 residues. J gave up 4 bases and V 6 bases, and 8 bases lay outside the gene matches. The CDR3 loop reads CASRAGTGGYEQYF. The CDR3 DNA is TGTGCCAGCAGAGCCGGGACAGGTGGTTACGAGCAGTACTTC.

This chain uses TRBV7-6 with TRBJ2-5; 7 bases line up with TRBD2. Germline CDR1 SGHVS, CDR2 FNYEAQ. After removal of 3 bases from V and 3 bases from J, the junction contained 7 bases not matched to a gene. The CDR3 consists of 15 residues. CDR3 in DNA: TGTGCCAGCAGCTTTTCTGCGGGAGAGGAAGAGACCCAGTACTTC. Translation: CASSFSAGEEETQYF.

The chain is built from TRBV7-3 and TRBJ2-2; TRBD2 matches 13 bases. The CDR3 has 17 residues. Unmatched junction bases numbered 5, after V lost 5 bases and J lost 2 bases. Germline CDR1 and CDR2: SGHTA and FQGTGA. This CDR3 reads CASSRGTSGINTGELFF. CDR3 nucleotides: TGTGCCAGCAGCCGGGGGACTAGCGGGATCAACACCGGGGAGCTGTTTTTT.

This clone appeared a few times. V and J are TRBV7-9 and TRBJ2-2; TRBD1 is a possible D gene (5 bases). The germline V and J ends were trimmed by 2 bases and 0 bases, with 16 bases remaining between them. The V gene's germline CDR1 is SEHNR and CDR2 FQNEAQ (reference sequence). The CDR3 extends over 18 amino acids. As DNA, the CDR3 is TGTGCCAGCAGCTTACCCCCTCCCAGGGTAGCGAACACCGGGGAGCTGTTTTTT. Its translation: CASSLPPPRVANTGELFF.

This clone appeared a few times. The rearrangement links TRBV4-1 to TRBJ2-7, with no clear D. This CDR3 comprises 14 residues. In germline, CDR1 is MGHRA, CDR2 YSYEKL. Trimming stripped 4 bases from V and 0 bases from J, with 10 bases between. CDR3 DNA sequence: TGCGCCAGCAGCCCGGTGTCCTTCTCCTACGAGCAGTACTTC. It specifies CASSPVSFSYEQYF.

The V call is TRBV5-1, the J call TRBJ2-7; a weak D match, TRBD1 (6 bases). V lost 3 bases to trimming and J lost 3 bases, with 10 bases between them. Germline loops: CDR1 SGHRS, CDR2 YFSETQ. This CDR3 has 13 residues. CDR3 bases: TGCGCCAGCAGCTGGGACACCTACTACGAGCAGTACTTC. It specifies CASSWDTYYEQYF.

The chain couples TRBV6-5 to TRBJ1-4; the D gene is possibly TRBD1 (5 bases). Germline V gives CDR1 MNHEY, CDR2 SVGAGI. Trimming took 4 bases from V and 3 from J, leaving 9 bases between them. CDR3 length: 14 amino acids. The CDR3 region has the DNA TGTGCCAGCAGTTTGACAGTAGCTAATGAAAAACTGTTTTTT. Its protein product is CASSLTVANEKLFF.

The V and J genes are TRBV5-1 and TRBJ1-1; the D is unclear. Germline V gene lookup returns CDR1 SGHRS and CDR2 YFSETQ. The V end lost 0 bases, the J end lost 11 bases, and 11 bases lay between the germline ends. This CDR3 contains 12 residues. The CDR3: CASSLASGRAFF. The CDR3 DNA sequence: TGCGCCAGCAGCTTGGCCTCGGGGAGGGCTTTCTTT.

The rearrangement uses TRBV7-5 and TRBJ1-3; the tabulated D call, TRBD1, remains unverified against the DNA. TRBV7-5 counts as a pseudogene. The CDR3 spans 16 residues. The CDR3 bases are TGTGTCAGAAGTCAGCCCAGGGGGGACTCTGGAAACACCATATATTTT. This encodes CVRSQPRGDSGNTIYF.

The chain has TRBV4-1 and TRBJ1-2; 7 positions agree with TRBD1. Germline values: CDR1 MGHRA, CDR2 YSYEKL. After removal of 6 bases from V and 6 bases from J, the junction contained 4 bases not matched to a gene. The CDR3 consists of 12 residues. The CDR3 nucleotides are TGCGCCAGCAGTTTGGGGACAGATGGCTACACCTTC. It specifies CASSLGTDGYTF.

CDR3: CASKRGKNTEAFF. CDR3 nucleotide sequence: TGTGCCAGCAAACGGGGGAAGAACACTGAAGCTTTCTTT. The chain combines TRBV6-5 with TRBJ1-1; possibly TRBD1 for D (5 bases). This CDR3 region has 13 residues. Trimming removed 7 bases at V and 1 base at J, with 10 bases between. The germline CDR1 and CDR2 sequences are MNHEY and SVGAGI.

For the CDR3, the DNA is TGCAGCGTTGTATCGACAGCAACGGCCAACGTCCTGACTTTC. The encoded protein is CSVVSTATANVLTF. The chain uses TRBV29-1 and TRBJ2-6, with a tentative D call TRBD1 (5 bases). The germline gives CDR1 SQVTM, CDR2 ANQGSEA. The V gene lost 4 bases and the J gene lost 6 bases, with 13 bases spanning the gap. The CDR3 has 14 residues.

In DNA, the CDR3 is TGTGCCAGCAGCCCCTATAGCAATCAGCCCCAGCATTTT. It yields the protein CASSPYSNQPQHF. V gene TRBV6-5 combines with J gene TRBJ1-5, with D uncertain. Looked up from germline, CDR1 is MNHEY and CDR2 is SVGAGI. V was cut by 6 bases and J by 0 bases, with 6 bases left in between. This CDR3 has 13 residues.

V is TRBV2 and J is TRBJ1-5, with 9 bases identical to TRBD1. The CDR3 sequence is 15 residues long. Trimming took 2 bases from V and 6 from J; bases not matched to a gene: 5. From germline, CDR1 is SNHLY and CDR2 FYNNEI. The CDR3 is CASSETYRGRQPQHF. CDR3 sequence (DNA): TGTGCCAGCAGTGAAACCTACAGGGGGCGTCAGCCCCAGCATTTT.

The chain recombines TRBV18 with TRBJ2-3, with D maybe TRBD2 (6 bases). There are 14 residues in the CDR3. The germline gives CDR1 KGHSH, CDR2 LQKENI. Trimming stripped 1 base from V and 1 base from J, with 6 bases between. The CDR3 loop is CASSPQRGTDTQYF. The CDR3 coding sequence is TGTGCCAGCTCACCACAGCGGGGCACAGATACGCAGTATTTT.

The rearrangement joins TRBV7-8 to TRBJ1-5, with 8 positions matching TRBD1. This CDR3 is built from 16 residues. With V trimmed by 2 bases and J by 3 bases, 6 bases remained unmatched. CDR1 and CDR2 (germline): SGHVS, FQNEAQ. CDR3 in amino acids: CASSLLGQGTNQPQHF. CDR3 in DNA: TGTGCCAGCAGCTTATTAGGACAGGGAACCAATCAGCCCCAGCATTTT.